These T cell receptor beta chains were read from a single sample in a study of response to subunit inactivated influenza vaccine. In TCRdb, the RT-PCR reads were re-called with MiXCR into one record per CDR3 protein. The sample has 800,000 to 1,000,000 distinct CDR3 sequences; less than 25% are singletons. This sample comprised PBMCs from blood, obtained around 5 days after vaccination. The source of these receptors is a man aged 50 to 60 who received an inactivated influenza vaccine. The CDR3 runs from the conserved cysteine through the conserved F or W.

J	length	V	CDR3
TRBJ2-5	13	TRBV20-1	CSANSGGQETQYF
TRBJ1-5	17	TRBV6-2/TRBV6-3	CASSPRTGTPSNQPQHF
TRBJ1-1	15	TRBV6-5	CASSYAVGAITEAFF
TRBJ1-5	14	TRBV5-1	CASRDRVSNQPQHF
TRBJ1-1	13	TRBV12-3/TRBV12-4	CASSLASGGRAFF
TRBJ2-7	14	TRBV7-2	CASSRVGALDEQYF
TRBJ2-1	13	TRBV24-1	CATSDRQWGEQFF
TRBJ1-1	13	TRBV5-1	CASRPGMSTEAFF
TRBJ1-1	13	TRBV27	CASSPLLNTEAFF
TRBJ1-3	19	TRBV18	CASSPPRGQGLSSGNTIYF
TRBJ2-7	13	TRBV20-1	CSAKEGQAYEQYF
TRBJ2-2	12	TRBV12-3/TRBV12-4	CASSTGIRELFF
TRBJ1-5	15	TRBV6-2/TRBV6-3	CASRKDRGFNQPQHF
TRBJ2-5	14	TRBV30	CAWSKTSVPETQYF
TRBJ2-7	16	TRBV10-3	CAISESVGTGAYEQYF
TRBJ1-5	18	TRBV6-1	CASSAMGGDSLSNQPQHF
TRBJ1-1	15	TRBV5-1	CASSYRGQGNTEAFF
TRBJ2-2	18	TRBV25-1	CASRADRGIVRNTGELFF
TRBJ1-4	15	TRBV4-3	CASSQAGTSLEKLFF
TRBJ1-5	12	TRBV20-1	CSAKEGGQPQHF
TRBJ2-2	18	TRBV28	CASSHTDSDWLNTGELFF
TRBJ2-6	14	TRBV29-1	CSVERVTGANVLTF
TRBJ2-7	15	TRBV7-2	CASSSVGTRDYEQYF
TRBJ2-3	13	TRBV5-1	CASNGGSTDTQYF
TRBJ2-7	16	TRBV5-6	CASSSEAGEFSYEQYF
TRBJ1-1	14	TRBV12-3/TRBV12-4	CASSLQGRATEAFF
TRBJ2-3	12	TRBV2	CASSQAPDTQYF
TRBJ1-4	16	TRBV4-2	CASSQDQGSTNEKLFF
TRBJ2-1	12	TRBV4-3	CASSAASNEQFF
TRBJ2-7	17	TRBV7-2	CASSLAVGRDKAYEQYF
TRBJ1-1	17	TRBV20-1	CSAREGAGQLMNTEAFF
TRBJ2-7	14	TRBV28	CASSSPRDSYEQYF
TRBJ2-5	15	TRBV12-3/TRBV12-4	CASSSGTGGRETQYF
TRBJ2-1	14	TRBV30	CAWSTTGAPNEQFF
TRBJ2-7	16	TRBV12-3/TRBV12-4	CASTTEFAAGGYEQYF
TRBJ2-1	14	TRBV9	CASSGSGRNNEQFF
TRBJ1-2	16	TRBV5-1	CASSAGQGVAGYGYTF
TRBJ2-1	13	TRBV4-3	CASSHRPHNEQFF
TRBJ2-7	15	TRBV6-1	CASRPRMVWPGEQYF
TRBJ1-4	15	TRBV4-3	CASKMDGATNEKLFF
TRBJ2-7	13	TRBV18	CASSPTRTGEQYF
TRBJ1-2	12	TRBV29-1	CSVEDKVGGYTF
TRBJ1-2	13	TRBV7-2	CASRPGQNYGYTF
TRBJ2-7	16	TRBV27	CASSRLLTSGSYEQYF
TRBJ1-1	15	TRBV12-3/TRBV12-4	CASSLATTANTEAFF
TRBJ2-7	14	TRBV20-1	CSARDLAQPYEQYF
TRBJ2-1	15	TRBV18	CASSLNRHGKNEQFF
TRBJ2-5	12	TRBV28	CASGLAGETQYF
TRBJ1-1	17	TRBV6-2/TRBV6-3	CASSGPDTRARNTEAFF
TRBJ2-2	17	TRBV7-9	CASSLGAGHANTGELFF
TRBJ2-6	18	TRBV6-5	CASSYSRPRSSGANVLTF